A selection of T cell receptor beta chains follows, all from one sample in a study of shared clonotypes between healthy human individuals. Libraries were prepared by immunoSEQ multiplex PCR; TCRdb keeps only in-frame clonotypes and omits some of them. The sample carries 850,000 to 1,200,000 clones, approximately 72% recorded once. Source material: memory CD4+ T cells sorted from blood. The source is a man between 18 and 29 years old in good health. CDR3s leave out the opening cysteine and the closing phenylalanine or tryptophan. A D gene is named only where the DNA matches it firmly.

V,D,J,CDR3
TRBV6-4,TRBD2,TRBJ2-3,ASSGLVGDTQY
TRBV5-1,TRBD1,TRBJ2-2,ASSTGTENTGELF
TRBV11-2,.,TRBJ2-7,ASSLGARSYEQY
TRBV11-2,TRBD1,TRBJ2-1,ASSLVGQRGL
TRBV30,TRBD1,TRBJ1-1,AWTTGLFTEAF
TRBV5-6,TRBD1,TRBJ1-2,ASYLGQVDGYT
TRBV7-2,.,TRBJ2-7,ASQRETGGYEQY
TRBV12-5,TRBD1,TRBJ1-5,ASGLDRGDQPQH
TRBV5-4,.,TRBJ2-5,ASSLGVGETQY
TRBV28,.,TRBJ2-7,ASSLLPPGRSLGSYEQY
TRBV2,TRBD2,TRBJ2-7,ASSGPSGAEQY
TRBV28,TRBD1,TRBJ2-3,ASSSSRPGGVADTQY
TRBV15,TRBD2,TRBJ2-4,ATSREGSGRLNIQY
TRBV4-1,.,TRBJ1-5,ASSPEIVGSNQPQH
TRBV9,TRBD1,TRBJ1-2,ASSDRGIQGYT
TRBV10-1,.,TRBJ2-1,ASSEANEQF
TRBV5-4,TRBD2,TRBJ2-2,ASSQTGLAGSNTGELF
TRBV28,TRBD2,TRBJ2-5,ASSLTPGLAGVEETQY
TRBV28,.,TRBJ2-7,ASSPGPGGQY
TRBV27,.,TRBJ1-1,ASSGHDRPLTEAF
TRBV9,.,TRBJ2-5,ASSVSPEWYGTQY
TRBV10-2,.,TRBJ1-1,ASSESWGNTEAF
TRBV5-6,TRBD1,TRBJ1-4,ASSQQDRGRSPLF
TRBV5-5,TRBD1,TRBJ1-5,ASSFEDRNSNQPQH
TRBV30,.,TRBJ2-3,AWNRDRGSGDTQY
TRBV29-1,TRBD2,TRBJ2-7,SVGGLAGRARDEQY
TRBV7-2,.,TRBJ2-7,ASSLGGIEQY
TRBV5-4,.,TRBJ2-5,ASSGGGRETQY
TRBV7-6,.,TRBJ1-5,ASSPGHGNQPQH
TRBV28,.,TRBJ1-1,ASSIGGANTEAF
TRBV2,TRBD1,TRBJ1-5,ASSEVRTGLSDSNQPQH
TRBV27,.,TRBJ1-2,ASSYLVGKEHGYT
TRBV9,.,TRBJ1-5,ASSASGVGQPQH
TRBV28,TRBD2,TRBJ2-3,ASCETSLVPNTQY
TRBV10-3,TRBD1,TRBJ2-5,AIRRGGQGQETQY
TRBV6-1,.,TRBJ2-3,ASSGPSTGRVRTDTQY
TRBV6-1,.,TRBJ2-1,ASDGGNYNEQF
TRBV18,.,TRBJ1-2,ASSPPNSEVYGYT
TRBV6-1,TRBD2,TRBJ2-5,ASSSMRGGQETQY
TRBV29-1,.,TRBJ1-5,SAGDGMVPQH
TRBV10-3,.,TRBJ1-5,AISEGGNSNQPQH
TRBV7-9,TRBD1,TRBJ1-1,ASSDRRGRENTEAF
TRBV27,TRBD1,TRBJ2-1,ARDERDREDNEQF
TRBV7-2,.,TRBJ1-5,ASSLELEQPQH
TRBV30,.,TRBJ1-3,AWTPTPPGNTIY
TRBV29-1,TRBD1,TRBJ1-4,SVSGQGGEKLF
TRBV9,.,TRBJ1-6,ASSPAGQNSPLH
TRBV4-1,TRBD1,TRBJ2-1,ASSHTGTGANEQF
TRBV9,.,TRBJ1-5,ASSVGQLPNQPQH